This T cell receptor (beta chain) came from a study of blood T cell repertoires in COVID-19 (dated by TCRdb to the early 2020s). Notes on the research overall: Samples from collaborators originated in the United States, Italy and Spain and spanned both the acute and convalescent phases of COVID-19. The prospective study material was composed of cDNA or gDNA derived from T cells, B-cell-depleted T cells, or PBMCs. Subjects who had been exposed to COVID-19, were actively infected with it, or had recovered from it provided the deeply sampled blood TCRbeta repertoires that made up the dataset. The repertoires were released in a freely available public database intended as a resource for research on the immune response to SARS-CoV-2. Samples came from the ongoing ImmuneRACE study (first 160 participants) plus 1,254 subjects from 6 global collaborators. The sample metadata nearly always contained a de-identified subject ID, COVID-19 status, age in years and sex. Where available, HLA class I and class II types were taken from metadata supplied by the sample provider and were not determined by assay-based typing.

TCRbeta CDR3 regions were amplified from genomic DNA by means of the immunoSEQ Assay, a bias-controlled multiplex PCR. Per the original workflow: The number of nucleated cells in each sample was estimated from the amplification of reference gene primers within the assay. To quantify the absolute abundance of each unique TCRbeta CDR3 rearrangement, sequence reads were collapsed and filtered. For each sample, productive Simpson clonality was calculated by taking the square root of Simpson's diversity index across productive rearrangements. Entries here come from immuneACCESS through TCRdb and include only in-frame sequences with V and J called. Some clones fail to appear in such tables; in the studies checked, an unresolved V gene covers under half of the shortfall, and the cause of the remainder is unknown. D and trimming were read from the DNA, whereas the V and J calls and clone size are those reported in that table. The sample table lists roughly 110,000 clones, approximately 88% of them with a count of one. The top ten clones comprise 5.5% to 8% of the sample.

As concerns this clone: Its antigen target is currently unknown. No clone much larger than this one lies a single base away; base qualities are absent.

The research as a whole found: The amount of clinical and demographic metadata varied by source and participant and was provided uncurated.

Whole blood was collected in K2EDTA tubes by collaborating institutions according to the institutions' own protocols. For TCRbeta analysis, collaborators shipped samples in one of three forms: frozen whole blood, isolated PBMCs, or DNA extracted from either of those sample types. The CDR3 measures 14 amino acids from cysteine to phenylalanine. Of the read, only the CDR3 DNA is kept; its 42 bases are in frame from base 1. From a lookup of the germline V gene (reference sequence), CDR1 and CDR2 are LNHDA and SQIVND. V is reduced by 7 bases and J by 1 base, leaving a spacing of 13 bases between them. The clonotype comes from a man aged 50-59 years with active or convalescent COVID-19. The material sequenced was peripheral blood. Here the chain combines TRBV19 and TRBJ1-1; the D gene lacks a confident call. The sequenced DNA: TGTGCCAGTACCCTAAAGCTCTCGAACACTGAAGCTTTCTTT. Its amino acids are CASTLKLSNTEAFF.